These 11 T cell receptor beta chains share one sample of origin, sequenced in a study of blood T cell repertoires in COVID-19. Produced via immunoSEQ multiplex PCR; TCRdb's table is partial and in-frame only. This table has a few hundred thousand clones, about four fifths appearing once. Specimen: PBMCs or T cells enriched from blood (not recorded which). The source of these receptors is a man between 35 and 55 years old who had been exposed to COVID-19.

V gene TRBV20-1 combines with J gene TRBJ1-1; D not certain. Per germline, CDR1 DFQATT and CDR2 SNEGSKA (reference sequence). The CDR3 length is 13 residues. V lost 3 bases, J lost 0 bases, and 8 bases lay in between. CDR3 DNA: TGCAGTGCTAGTCTCAGATTGAACACTGAAGCTTTCTTT. Translation: CSASLRLNTEAFF.

The V call is TRBV30, the J call TRBJ1-1, with 7 bases that match TRBD1. Germline lookup yields CDR1 GTSNPN and CDR2 SVGIG (reference sequence). The CDR3 totals 13 residues. J was trimmed by 10 bases and V by 0 bases; bases with no gene match: 8. CDR3 sequence (DNA): TGTGCCTGGAGTGTAGACAGGGTCGAGGGAGCTTTCTTT. Its protein product is CAWSVDRVEGAFF.

The V gene is TRBV7-2, the J gene TRBJ2-3, with TRBD2 matching over 8 bases. J lost 2 bases, V lost 2 bases, and 12 bases had no gene match. The length of the CDR3 is 18 residues. Germline V gene lookup returns CDR1 SGHTA and CDR2 FQGNSA. CDR3 in DNA: TGTGCCAGCAGCTTAAGTTTGCTAGCGGGCCTCAACACAGATACGCAGTATTTT. Protein: CASSLSLLAGLNTDTQYF.

There are a few counts of this clone. J is TRBJ1-3 and V is TRBV19; 9 positions agree with TRBD1. This CDR3 is 16 amino acids long. Trimming at V came to 2 bases and at J to 0 bases, leaving 2 bases not matched to a gene. The germline gives CDR1 LNHDA, CDR2 SQIVND (reference sequence). The chain's CDR3 is CASSIRQGGSGNTIYF. Here the CDR3 DNA reads TGTGCCAGTAGTATACGACAGGGGGGCTCTGGAAACACCATATATTTT.

The chain is built from TRBV5-1 and TRBJ1-1; tentative D call: TRBD1 (5 bases). CDR1 is SGHRS, CDR2 YFSETQ, per germline. The V and J ends lost 2 bases and 11 bases respectively, with 22 bases between them. The CDR3 covers 15 residues. CDR3 region: CASSFGDRERGYAFF. CDR3 coding DNA: TGCGCCAGCAGCTTTGGGGACCGGGAACGGGGGTACGCTTTCTTT. Full variable domain (outside the CDR3, taken from reference TRBV5-1 and TRBJ1-1): KAGVTQTPRYLIKTRGQQVTLSCSPISGHRSVSWYQQTPGQGLQFLFEYFSETQRNKGNFPGRFSGRQFSNSRSEMNVSTLELGDSALYLCASSFGDRERGYAFFGQGTRLTVV.

This clone was recorded only once. The chain uses TRBV13 and TRBJ2-1, with 8 bases that match TRBD2. The V and J ends lost 4 bases and 14 bases, in that order; junction bases with no gene match: 4. The germline V gene has CDR1 PRHDT and CDR2 FYEKMQ (reference sequence). This CDR3 comprises 11 residues. The CDR3 DNA reads TGTGCCAGCAGCTCGGGAGGGGAGGAGTTCTTC. It encodes CASSSGGEEFF.

The chain links TRBV4-2 to TRBJ1-5, with a possible D match to TRBD1 (6 bases). Germline V gene sequence: CDR1 LGHNA, CDR2 YNFKEQ. This CDR3 has 16 residues. V lost 0 bases, J lost 4 bases, and 13 bases lay in between. The CDR3 region is CASSQEGGRGNQPQHF. CDR3 nucleotides: TGTGCCAGCAGCCAAGAGGGAGGGAGGGGGAATCAGCCCCAGCATTTT.

V and J are TRBV2 and TRBJ1-5; D possibly corresponds to TRBD1 (5 bases). From germline, CDR1 is SNHLY and CDR2 FYNNEI. V was pared by 8 bases and J by 0 bases, with 14 bases between. This CDR3 region has 15 residues. CDR3 protein: CASRGADYSNQPQHF. The CDR3 nucleotides read TGTGCCAGCCGCGGGGCCGACTATAGCAATCAGCCCCAGCATTTT.

A single count supports this clone. The chain recombines TRBV6-5 with TRBJ1-6; TRBD1 agrees at 8 bases. Looked up from germline, CDR1 is MNHEY and CDR2 is SVGAGI. The CDR3 is 15 residues long. Trimming cost V 4 bases and J 8 bases; bases outside gene matches: 7. DNA for the CDR3: TGTGCCAGCAGTTCCCCGGGACAGGCGGATTCACCCCTCCACTTT. Translated, it gives CASSSPGQADSPLHF.

This chain connects TRBV7-8 to TRBJ1-2; TRBD1 agrees at 7 bases. The V segment lost 5 bases and the J segment 8 bases; nucleotides outside the gene matches: 11. This CDR3 spans 14 amino acids. Germline V lookup: CDR1 SGHVS, CDR2 FQNEAQ. Here the CDR3 reads CASSTRTGEGGYTF. CDR3 nucleotide sequence: TGTGCCAGCAGCACCCGCACAGGGGAAGGAGGCTACACCTTC.

This clone was found a few times. The J gene is TRBJ1-5, the V gene TRBV5-5; TRBD1 is a possible D gene (6 bases). The CDR3 contains 17 residues. The germline CDR1 and CDR2 sequences are SGHKS and YYEKEE (reference sequence). Trimming removed 4 bases from V and 4 bases from J, with 21 bases in between. CDR3 residues: CASSRATGGGTNQPQHF. The CDR3 nucleotides read TGTGCCAGCAGCAGAGCGACAGGCGGGGGAACGAATCAGCCCCAGCATTTT.